This T cell receptor beta chain was profiled in a study of T cell changes during pregnancy in multiple sclerosis. Sequencing used immunoSEQ multiplex PCR; TCRdb keeps in-frame clones, though not all of them. This sample has tens of thousands of clones, with around 90% found just once. Germline CDR1 is MNHEY and CDR2 is SMNVEV (reference sequence). The CDR3 consists of 20 residues. The junction had 17 bases not matched to a gene; V was cut back by 5 bases and J by 5 bases. Source: peripheral blood, taken in the second trimester of pregnancy. This chain joins TRBV27 and TRBJ2-3; 15 nucleotides align to TRBD2. The sequence was collected from a female donor with multiple sclerosis, enrolled in a pregnancy study. The CDR3 DNA follows: TGTGCCAGCAGTGACACCAGGACTAGCGGGGGGGCAGGGCCCAGAGATACGCAGTATTTT. Its protein is CASSDTRTSGGAGPRDTQYF.